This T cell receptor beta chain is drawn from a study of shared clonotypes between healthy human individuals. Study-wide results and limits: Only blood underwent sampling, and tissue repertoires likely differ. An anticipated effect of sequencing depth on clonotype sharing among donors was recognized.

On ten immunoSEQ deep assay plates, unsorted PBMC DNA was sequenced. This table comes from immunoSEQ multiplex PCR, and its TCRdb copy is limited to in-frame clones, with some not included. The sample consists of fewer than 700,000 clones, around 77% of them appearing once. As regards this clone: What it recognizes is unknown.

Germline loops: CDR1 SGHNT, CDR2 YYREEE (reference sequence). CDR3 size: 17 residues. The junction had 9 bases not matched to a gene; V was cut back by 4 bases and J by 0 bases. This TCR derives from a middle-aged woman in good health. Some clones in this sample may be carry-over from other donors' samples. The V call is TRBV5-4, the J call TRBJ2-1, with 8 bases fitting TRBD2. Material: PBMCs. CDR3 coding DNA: TGTGCCAGCAGCCCCGGGGGGGGGAGTTTCTCCTACAATGAGCAGTTCTTC. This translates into CASSPGGGSFSYNEQFF. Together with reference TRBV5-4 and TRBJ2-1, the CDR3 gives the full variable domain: ETGVTQSPTHLIKTRGQQVTLRCSSQSGHNTVSWYQQALGQGPQFIFQYYREEENGRGNFPPRFSGLQFPNYSSELNVNALELDDSALYLCASSPGGGSFSYNEQFFGPGTRLTVL.